This TCR beta chain derives from a study of Graves' ophthalmopathy and Graves' hyperthyroidism listed by TCRdb under 2018. Notes on the research overall: Peripheral blood was collected before any treatment was given, at the time of initial diagnosis. The independent validation cohort included about 20 hyperthyroidism patients plus 17 patients who later progressed from hyperthyroidism to ophthalmopathy. In total, under 150 blood samples were TCR-sequenced: fewer than 50 ophthalmopathy, over 70 hyperthyroidism and some 17 hyperthyroidism-to-ophthalmopathy patients. To explore V-J signatures that distinguish ophthalmopathy from hyperthyroidism, a discovery set of 100 patients was enrolled, made up of 40 to 45 with ophthalmopathy and 57 with stable hyperthyroidism. Following sampling, methimazole starting at 30 mg daily was administered to hyperthyroidism patients, and high-dose intravenous methylprednisolone was administered to ophthalmopathy patients. In more than five hyperthyroidism patients, the T-cell repertoires found in thyroid tissue were compared with those found in blood. To tell Graves' ophthalmopathy apart from Graves' hyperthyroidism, and to predict which patients would progress to ophthalmopathy, the study relied on TCR beta repertoire signatures. What the authors observed across the whole study: In cross-validation, the 13-signature model distinguished ophthalmopathy from stable hyperthyroidism with around 86% sensitivity and 81% to 82% specificity, while in the test set the corresponding values were 80% and 75%. In validation, the model predicted ophthalmopathy progression with about 70% sensitivity and approximately 75% specificity; 12 predicted patients were CT-confirmed with GO in a median of approximately 6.5 months. Most expanded thyroid clonotypes with a frequency above 0.001 also appeared in blood, which suggests that blood repertoires may reflect the immune response in the thyroid. No statistical method was used to predetermine the sample size, and group allocation was not hidden from the investigators.

This clonotype was observed at least ten times. No cognate antigen has been identified for it. No clone much larger than this one lies a single base away; base qualities are absent. For repertoire sequencing, the TCR beta CDR3 regions were amplified from RNA transcripts. HTBI primers and the Qiagen OneStep RT-PCR kit were used in a first-round RT-PCR, which was followed by a second-round multiplex PCR, size selection and purification. The libraries underwent paired-end sequencing with 100 bp reads on an Illumina HiSeq2000. As for the authors' bioinformatics: SOAPnuke was used to process the reads, removing any read that contained adapters or uncalled bases, had a mean Phred below 15, or lacked an exact match to the constant primer or identifier. COPE v1.2.5 was used to merge high-quality paired reads. Unique nucleotide sequences were defined as clonotypes and aligned to IMGT TRB V, D and J references using MiTCR v1.1. The analysis was limited to V-J combinations with a frequency above 0.0001, which together covered 99% to 99.2% of repertoires. For each V-J combination, a TCR clonal expansion and chaos score was defined as F50 clonal expansion divided by the chaos observed in the TCRdist matrix. Features were reduced by Welch's t-statistics and random forest to around 14 V-J combinations, which fed a naive Bayes classifier. The Morisita-Horn index was used to measure how similar the thyroid and blood repertoires were. TCRdb cleaned the public reads at Q25 with fastp, built clones with MiXCR and kept in-frame beta chains. Rows merge per CDR3 protein into single entries with the most common DNA and genes. TCRdb's processing, not the study's, gives the V and J calls here. This sample comprises about 740,000 distinct CDR3 sequences, approximately 40% of them detected only once. The ten biggest clones cover 44% of the sample.

Ophthalmopathy patients were characterized by moderately to severely active disease, a Clinical Activity Score of at least 3, a NOSPECS grade of at least 4, and a disease duration under 3 months. Patients were excluded if they had other autoimmune diseases, uncontrolled infections, pregnancy or lactation. Clinical symptoms, serum thyroxine, TRAb, thyroid ultrasound and orbital computed tomography formed the basis of the diagnosis. Ficoll-Paque density gradient centrifugation was used to isolate PBMCs from approximately 11 ml of fresh peripheral blood. Total RNA was extracted with Trizol reagent and quality-checked on an Agilent 2100 Bioanalyzer. V is reduced by 7 bases and J by 7 bases, leaving a spacing of 14 bases between them. The CDR3 runs 14 amino acids, cysteine and phenylalanine included. Solely the CDR3 DNA is kept, with 42 bases framed from the first base. CDR1 and CDR2, looked up from the germline V gene, are MGHDK and SYGVNS.

The source of this sequence is an adult man with Graves' ophthalmopathy. The chain joins TRBV25-1 to TRBJ1-6; a confident D gene designation cannot be given. Sequenced: peripheral blood. The nucleotides are TGTGCCAGCAACCGACTTACCGGCAATTCACCCCTCCACTTT. This gives the protein CASNRLTGNSPLHF.